Listed below are T cell receptor beta chains from one sample, sequenced in a study of regulatory T cells in long-lasting Graves disease. TCRdb reanalysed the multiplex PCR reads using MiXCR and keeps one entry per CDR3 protein. Of hundreds of thousands of distinct CDR3 sequences listed, 16% are singletons. The data were also submitted as part of a second study, on T cells in Graves' hyperthyroidism and ophthalmopathy.

Sequencing used peripheral blood mononuclear cells (PBMCs), obtained at new diagnosis, from a patient treated with antithyroid drugs. Receptors were obtained from a man aged 40-49 years with Graves disease. The CDR3 runs from the conserved cysteine through the conserved F or W. D genes are given only for firm matches. The listing skips clone size in some rows; elsewhere it reads once, few, many or a size class.

>TRBD2|TRBV2|TRBJ2-1|many
CASSKRGGSYNEQFF
TGTGCCAGCTCTAAGCGGGGGGGCTCCTACAATGAGCAGTTCTTC
>-|TRBV20-1|TRBJ2-7|-
CSARDAEILAHEQYF
TGCAGTGCTAGAGACGCTGAAATTCTAGCCCACGAGCAGTACTTC
>-|TRBV9|TRBJ2-7|-
CASSVGGGALEQYF
TGTGCCAGCAGCGTAGGAGGGGGGGCCCTCGAGCAGTACTTC
>-|TRBV2|TRBJ1-5|-
CASSDTAQPQHF
TGTGCCAGCAGTGACACAGCTCAGCCCCAGCATTTT
>-|TRBV5-4|TRBJ2-5|-
CASSAETGAGVGGETQYF
TGTGCCAGCAGCGCAGAGACAGGAGCGGGTGTCGGTGGTGAGACCCAGTACTTC
>-|TRBV4-1|TRBJ1-6|many
CASKQSYNSPLHF
TGCGCCAGCAAACAGAGCTATAATTCACCCCTCCACTTT
>TRBD1|TRBV19|TRBJ2-6|-
CASSTNSGTGGSGANVLTF
TGTGCCAGTAGTACAAACTCCGGGACAGGGGGCTCTGGGGCCAACGTCCTGACTTTC
>TRBD2|TRBV7-3|TRBJ2-3|many
CASSSSGGALQTQYF
TGTGCCAGCAGCTCCAGCGGGGGGGCCTTGCAAACGCAGTATTTT
>TRBD1|TRBV30|TRBJ2-7|many
CAWRPDRGQEYF
TGTGCCTGGAGGCCGGACAGGGGACAGGAGTACTTC
>TRBD1|TRBV2|TRBJ1-6|few
CASSQRTGARALHF
TGTGCCAGCAGTCAACGGACAGGGGCTCGGGCCCTCCACTTT
>-|TRBV11-2|TRBJ2-2|many
CASRRRRGKNTGELFF
TGTGCCAGCAGACGTCGGCGAGGGAAGAACACCGGGGAGCTGTTTTTT
>TRBD2|TRBV28|TRBJ2-5|many
CASSSHTSGKETQYF
TGTGCCAGCAGTTCGCATACTAGCGGCAAAGAGACCCAGTACTTC
>TRBD1|TRBV11-2|TRBJ2-5|-
CASSSPGTVEETQYF
TGTGCCAGCAGCTCCCCCGGGACAGTAGAAGAGACCCAGTACTTC
>-|TRBV6-2/TRBV6-3|TRBJ2-2|-
CASRSQGTGELFF
TGTGCCAGCAGGTCCCAGGGGACCGGGGAGCTGTTTTTT
>-|TRBV29-1|TRBJ2-7|many
CSVGSHEQYF
TGCAGCGTTGGGTCCCACGAGCAGTACTTC
>TRBD1|TRBV9|TRBJ2-1|many
CASSPGQAPYNEQFF
TGTGCCAGCAGCCCGGGACAGGCGCCCTACAATGAGCAGTTCTTC